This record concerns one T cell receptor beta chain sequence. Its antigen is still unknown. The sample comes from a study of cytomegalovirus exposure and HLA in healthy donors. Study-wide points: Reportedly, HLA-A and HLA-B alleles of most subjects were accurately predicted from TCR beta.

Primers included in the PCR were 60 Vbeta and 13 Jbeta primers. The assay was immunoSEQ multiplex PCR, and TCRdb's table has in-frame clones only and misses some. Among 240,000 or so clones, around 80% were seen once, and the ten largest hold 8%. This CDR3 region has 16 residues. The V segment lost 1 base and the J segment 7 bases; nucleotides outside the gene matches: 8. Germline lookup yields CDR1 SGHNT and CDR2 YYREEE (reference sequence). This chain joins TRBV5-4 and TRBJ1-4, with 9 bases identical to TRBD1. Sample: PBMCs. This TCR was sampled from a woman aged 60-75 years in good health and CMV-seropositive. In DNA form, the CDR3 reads TGTGCCAGCAGCTTGTCAGGGGGACAGGGAGGTGAAAAACTGTTTTTT. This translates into CASSLSGGQGGEKLFF.